These 24 T cell receptor beta chains were all obtained from the same sample, sequenced in a study of T cells after yellow fever vaccination. TCRdb processed the 5' RACE reads anew with MiXCR; each CDR3 protein has one entry. The sample has 250,000 to 400,000 distinct CDR3 sequences, about 4% seen once. Sequenced material: PBMCs, taken 5 days after the yellow fever booster vaccination. Receptor source: a man between 18 and 35 years old who received the YFV17D yellow fever vaccine.

The chain carries TRBV5-1 and TRBJ2-3; 9 bases agree with TRBD1. V shed 4 bases, J shed 5 bases, and the junction held 11 bases outside the gene matches. CDR1 is SGHRS, CDR2 YFSETQ, per germline. The CDR3 totals 16 residues. The CDR3 DNA reads TGCGCCAGCAGCGCTCCTCGGGACAGGGTCAAAGATACGCAGTATTTT. Amino acids: CASSAPRDRVKDTQYF.

In this sample, this clonotype turned up a few times. The chain uses TRBV10-3 and TRBJ1-2, with D unresolved. Germline loops: CDR1 ENHRY, CDR2 SYGVKD. The CDR3 has 13 residues. Deletions cut 2 bases from V and 0 bases from J, with 4 bases between. The CDR3 loop reads CAISEPANYGYTF. The CDR3 nucleotides read TGTGCCATCAGTGAGCCAGCTAACTATGGCTACACCTTC.

The chain joins TRBV29-1 to TRBJ2-1; maybe TRBD1 (6 bases). CDR3 length equals 13 residues. Germline-derived CDR1 and CDR2 are SQVTM and ANQGSEA. The V end lost 8 bases, the J end lost 0 bases, and 11 bases lay between the germline ends. CDR3 loop: CSLGQTSYNEQFF. CDR3 DNA: TGCAGCCTAGGACAGACCTCCTACAATGAGCAGTTCTTC.

The chain has TRBV10-3 and TRBJ2-3, with 8 nucleotides matching TRBD1. The V segment lost 6 bases and the J segment 5 bases; nucleotides outside the gene matches: 7. Germline lookup yields CDR1 ENHRY and CDR2 SYGVKD. CDR3 length: 14 residues. This chain's CDR3 is CAISLTGDGDTQYF. In DNA, the CDR3 is TGTGCCATCAGCCTGACAGGGGATGGAGATACGCAGTATTTT.

This clonotype has more than one count but fewer than ten. This sequence joins TRBV6-1 and TRBJ1-6; D gene uncertain. The CDR3 consists of 13 residues. V was cut by 5 bases and J by 14 bases, with 16 bases left in between. The germline V gene encodes CDR1 MNHNS and CDR2 SASEGT. CDR3 sequence reads: CASSTGRVGALHF. The CDR3 region has the DNA TGTGCCAGCAGTACGGGGAGAGTTGGGGCCCTCCACTTT.

This clonotype has at least ten counts. V and J are TRBV21-1 and TRBJ2-3; the table's D call, TRBD1, has no DNA check behind it. TRBV21-1 is listed as a pseudogene. There are 16 residues in the CDR3. CDR3 region: CASALPGQTFTDTQYF. The DNA for the CDR3 is TGTGCCAGCGCACTACCGGGACAGACATTCACAGATACGCAGTATTTT.

V is TRBV2 and J is TRBJ2-5, with D possibly matching TRBD1 (6 bases). Trimming shortened V by 4 bases and J by 4 bases, and 10 bases separated the two germline ends. Germline assignment: CDR1 SNHLY and CDR2 FYNNEI. There are 13 residues in the CDR3. CDR3 protein: CASSAVRGETQYF. Written as DNA, the CDR3 is TGTGCCAGCAGTGCAGTCAGGGGAGAGACCCAGTACTTC.

By frequency in the sample, this clonotype is medium-sized. The chain is built from TRBV10-2 and TRBJ2-7; D not certain. The V and J ends lost 8 bases and 2 bases respectively, with 7 bases between them. Germline assignment: CDR1 WSHSY and CDR2 SAAADI. The length of the CDR3 is 11 residues. The CDR3: CASGSPYEQYF. In DNA, the CDR3 is TGCGCCAGCGGGTCCCCCTACGAGCAGTACTTC.

This clonotype was observed many times. The chain combines TRBV9 with TRBJ2-1, with TRBD1 as a possible D gene (6 bases). Germline CDR1 is SGDLS and CDR2 is YYNGEE. The CDR3 is 13 amino acids. Trimming pared 1 base from V and 7 bases from J, leaving 9 bases between. CDR3 amino acids: CASSVNTGNEQFF. The CDR3 bases are TGTGCCAGCAGCGTAAACACAGGGAATGAGCAGTTCTTC.

Notes on this clonotype: This sequence may be a read error, since a much larger clone differs from it by one base. This rearrangement joins TRBV12-3 or TRBV12-4 to TRBJ2-3, with TRBD2 matching 8 bases. CDR3 size: 14 residues. V shed 4 bases and J 2 bases; nucleotides not matched to a gene: 2. The CDR3 loop reads CASSSGGHTDTQYF. CDR3 coding DNA: TGTGCCAGCAGTTCGGGGGGGCACACAGATACGCAGTATTTT.

The V gene is TRBV20-1, the J gene TRBJ2-2; possible D gene TRBD2, 6 bases. The germline V gene encodes CDR1 DFQATT and CDR2 SNEGSKA (reference sequence). Trimming removed 3 bases at V and 0 bases at J, with 14 bases between. The CDR3 is 16 amino acids. The CDR3 spells CSASSSVDANTGELFF. CDR3 in DNA: TGCAGTGCTAGCTCTAGCGTCGACGCGAACACCGGGGAGCTGTTTTTT.

This clonotype was seen more than once but under ten times. The chain couples TRBV12-3 or TRBV12-4 to TRBJ1-1; TRBD1 aligns across 8 bases. V trimming: 6 bases; J trimming: 5 bases; junction bases outside the gene matches: 17. The CDR3 is 17 residues long. CDR3: CASRWSLRAGGGTEAFF. The CDR3 DNA follows: TGTGCCAGCAGATGGTCTTTACGTGCAGGGGGCGGAACTGAAGCTTTCTTT.

This chain joins TRBV7-6 and TRBJ2-3; D not certain. V was shortened by 4 bases and J by 6 bases, with 11 bases between the two germline ends. CDR1 and CDR2 (germline): SGHVS, FNYEAQ. The CDR3 has 13 residues. CDR3 sequence (DNA): TGTGCCAGCAGCTCCGGGCCCTCCGATACGCAGTATTTT. This encodes CASSSGPSDTQYF.

The table lists this clonotype with many counts. The chain recombines TRBV7-9 with TRBJ1-1; a weak D match, TRBD1 (6 bases). The CDR3 is made up of 17 amino acids. The V end lost 1 base, the J end lost 6 bases, and 21 bases lay between the germline ends. Germline CDR1 and CDR2: SEHNR and FQNEAQ (reference sequence). The CDR3 protein is CASSLEGRGVGLAEAFF. The CDR3 coding sequence is TGTGCCAGCAGCTTAGAGGGCAGGGGCGTCGGGTTGGCTGAAGCTTTCTTT.

J is TRBJ1-1 and V is TRBV4-3; perhaps TRBD1 as D (6 bases). Germline V gene data show CDR1 as LGHNA and CDR2 as YSLEER. The CDR3 spans 15 residues. Trimming removed 2 bases from V and 1 base from J, with 11 bases in between. Written as DNA, the CDR3 is TGCGCCAGCAGCCAAACAGGGAGCGGGAACACTGAAGCTTTCTTT. Translating gives CASSQTGSGNTEAFF.

This clonotype was counted a few times. The V call is TRBV11-2, the J call TRBJ2-7; 8 positions agree with TRBD2. The V segment lost 4 bases and the J segment 5 bases; nucleotides outside the gene matches: 10. The CDR3 consists of 15 residues. In germline, CDR1 is SGHAT, CDR2 FQNNGV. The CDR3 region has the DNA TGTGCCAGCAGCTCAATCCGGGGGGGCCGCAACGAGCAGTACTTC. Amino acids: CASSSIRGGRNEQYF.

Ten or more counts support this clonotype. This chain joins TRBV19 and TRBJ2-2, with 9 positions matching TRBD1. The CDR3 covers 14 residues. Germline V gives CDR1 LNHDA, CDR2 SQIVND (reference sequence). Losses at the gene ends were 9 bases for V and 4 bases for J; bases not matched to a gene: 6. CDR3 sequence (DNA): TGTGCCAGCGGGACAGGGACCTTCACCGGGGAGCTGTTTTTT. This gives the protein CASGTGTFTGELFF. The whole variable domain, remainder taken from reference TRBV19 and TRBJ2-2, is DGGITQSPKYLFRKEGQNVTLSCEQNLNHDAMYWYRQDPGQGLRLIYYSQIVNDFQKGDIAEGYSVSREKKESFPLTVTSAQKNPTAFYLCASGTGTFTGELFFGEGSRLTVL.

The CDR3 region is CASSQSTGTYGDNQPQHF. CDR3 in DNA: TGCGCCAGCAGCCAGTCGACCGGGACATACGGAGACAATCAGCCCCAGCATTTT. The rearrangement links TRBV4-3 to TRBJ1-5, with TRBD1 as a possible D gene (6 bases). Per the germline V gene, CDR1 is LGHNA and CDR2 is YSLEER. V lost 3 bases, J lost 3 bases, and 21 bases lay in between. The CDR3 is 18 residues long.

A few counts support this clonotype. The chain employs TRBV4-1 and TRBJ2-1; 10 bases align to TRBD2. The CDR3 extends over 18 amino acids. Germline CDR1 and CDR2: MGHRA and YSYEKL. V lost 5 bases to trimming and J lost 2 bases; unmatched junction nucleotides: 12. CDR3 in amino acids: CASSDPRSGTSAYNEQFF. The CDR3 DNA sequence: TGCGCCAGCAGCGACCCGCGATCCGGGACTAGCGCCTACAATGAGCAGTTCTTC.

This clonotype was counted between two and nine times. The chain joins TRBV18 to TRBJ2-7, with 8 bases matching TRBD2. CDR1 is KGHSH and CDR2 is LQKENI in the germline V gene. The CDR3 extends over 16 amino acids. V gave up 3 bases and J gave up 2 bases; unmatched junction bases: 9. The CDR3 nucleotides read TGTGCCAGCTCACCTAGTACGGGGGGGCAACCCTACGAGCAGTACTTC. This codes for CASSPSTGGQPYEQYF.

The chain carries TRBV20-1 and TRBJ2-7; weak D call: TRBD1 (5 bases). The CDR3 length is 13 residues. CDR1 DFQATT and CDR2 SNEGSKA come from the germline V gene (reference sequence). V gave up 4 bases and J gave up 0 bases, with 10 bases separating them. The CDR3 nucleotides read TGCAGTGCTAAGGGGCAAAGCTCCTACGAGCAGTACTTC. Translated: CSAKGQSSYEQYF.

This chain links TRBV5-1 with TRBJ2-3, with D unresolved. CDR1 and CDR2 (germline): SGHRS, YFSETQ. CDR3 length: 17 amino acids. The V end lost 1 base, the J end lost 4 bases, and 19 bases lay between the germline ends. In DNA form, the CDR3 reads TGCGCCAGCAGCTTGCCTCCGTGGGCTAGTCTCCCAGATACGCAGTATTTT. Translated, it gives CASSLPPWASLPDTQYF.

The CDR3 region has the DNA TGTGCCAGCAGCGCCCCCGGTGGGGCTAACACCGGGGAGCTGTTTTTT. Translation: CASSAPGGANTGELFF. The chain links TRBV9 to TRBJ2-2; TRBD1 is a possible D gene (5 bases). Trimming took 3 bases from V and 2 from J, leaving 14 bases between them. This CDR3 is 16 amino acids long. Germline assignment: CDR1 SGDLS and CDR2 YYNGEE. Combining the CDR3 with reference TRBV9 and TRBJ2-2 gives the whole variable domain DSGVTQTPKHLITATGQRVTLRCSPRSGDLSVYWYQQSLDQGLQFLIQYYNGEERAKGNILERFSAQQFPDLHSELNLSSLELGDSALYFCASSAPGGANTGELFFGEGSRLTVL.

This clonotype was counted only a few times. The V and J genes are TRBV18 and TRBJ2-1; D is uncertain. V was shortened by 3 bases and J by 10 bases, with 10 bases between the two germline ends. There are 12 residues in the CDR3. The germline V gene has CDR1 KGHSH and CDR2 LQKENI. The DNA of the CDR3 is TGTGCCAGCTCACCGACTTCTCTGGAGCAGTTCTTC. This sequence encodes CASSPTSLEQFF.